The 17 T cell receptor beta chains presented below share a single source sample, sequenced in a study of blood T cell repertoires in COVID-19. Profiling relied on immunoSEQ multiplex PCR, and the TCRdb table lists in-frame clones only, not all of them. The sample consists of fewer than 200,000 clones, 65% to 85% of them appearing once. The sequenced material came from PBMCs or T cells enriched from blood (not recorded which). These receptors all stem from a woman aged 50 to 60 in a cohort exposed to, infected with or recovered from COVID-19 (not recorded which).

The V and J genes are TRBV28 and TRBJ2-3, with 10 bases aligning to TRBD2. The junction had 12 bases not matched to a gene; V was cut back by 7 bases and J by 2 bases. The length of the CDR3 is 17 residues. Germline V lookup: CDR1 MDHEN, CDR2 SYDVKM. For the CDR3, the DNA is TGTGCCAGCATACCTACACTACTAGCGGGGTTCACAGATACGCAGTATTTT. Residues: CASIPTLLAGFTDTQYF.

The rearrangement uses TRBV7-3 and TRBJ2-5; 8 bases match TRBD1. The germline CDR1 and CDR2 sequences are SGHTA and FQGTGA. The CDR3 covers 16 residues. The junction had 10 bases not matched to a gene; V was cut back by 3 bases and J by 4 bases. The CDR3 loop is CASSLLPGGAGETQYF. The CDR3 DNA reads as TGTGCCAGCAGCTTGTTACCAGGGGGCGCGGGAGAGACCCAGTACTTC.

The chain joins TRBV6-2 or TRBV6-3 to TRBJ2-5, with 7 bases matching TRBD2. The CDR3 is made up of 13 amino acids. Germline V gives CDR1 MNHEY, CDR2 SVGEGT. The junction had 5 bases not matched to a gene; V was cut back by 5 bases and J by 5 bases. The DNA for the CDR3 is TGTGCCAGCAGTCGGAGCGGGGTTGAGACCCAGTACTTC. It yields the protein CASSRSGVETQYF.

This chain links TRBV5-1 with TRBJ2-5, with TRBD2 matching over 14 bases. This CDR3 has 16 residues. V was clipped by 4 bases and J by 2 bases; unmatched bases: 4. Germline lookup yields CDR1 SGHRS and CDR2 YFSETQ. This CDR3 reads CASSPGTSGGQETQYF. The CDR3 nucleotides read TGCGCCAGCAGCCCCGGGACTAGCGGGGGTCAAGAGACCCAGTACTTC.

The chain combines TRBV3-1 (or the pseudogene TRBV3-2) with TRBJ1-5, with 9 bases aligning to TRBD1. The CDR3 contains 15 residues. V shed 2 bases, J shed 6 bases, and the junction held 5 bases outside the gene matches. Germline V gene lookup returns CDR1 LGHDT and CDR2 YNNKEL (reference sequence). CDR3 region: CASSQTTGGVQPQHF. In DNA form, the CDR3 reads TGTGCCAGCAGCCAAACAACAGGGGGCGTTCAGCCCCAGCATTTT.

This clone appeared a few times. The rearrangement uses TRBV19 and TRBJ1-5, with TRBD1 identical over 7 bases. The CDR3 is made up of 18 amino acids. CDR1 is LNHDA and CDR2 is SQIVND in the germline V gene (reference sequence). V was pared by 4 bases and J by 0 bases, with 12 bases of the junction left unmatched. The CDR3 DNA follows: TGTGCCAGTAGTAGTGGGGACAGCCCAGGGTATAGCAATCAGCCCCAGCATTTT. Encoded protein: CASSSGDSPGYSNQPQHF.

V gene TRBV29-1 combines with J gene TRBJ1-1; TRBD1 matches 7 bases. The CDR3 spans 13 residues. From germline, CDR1 is SQVTM and CDR2 ANQGSEA. The J segment lost 4 bases and the V segment lost 0 bases, leaving 2 bases of the junction unmatched. The CDR3 bases are TGCAGCGTTGAAGATAACAGGGGCACTGAAGCTTTCTTT. This codes for CSVEDNRGTEAFF. Complete variable domain (other parts from reference TRBV29-1 and TRBJ1-1): SAVISQKPSRDICQRGTSLTIQCQVDSQVTMMFWYRQQPGQSLTLIATANQGSEATYESGFVIDKFPISRPNLTFSTLTVSNMSPEDSSIYLCSVEDNRGTEAFFGQGTRLTVV.

This clone is a singleton in its sample. V and J are TRBV28 and TRBJ2-1; 9 bases map to TRBD2. This CDR3 has 14 amino acids. CDR1 is MDHEN and CDR2 is SYDVKM in the germline V gene. Trimming at V came to 5 bases and at J to 11 bases, leaving 10 bases not matched to a gene. The CDR3 DNA follows: TGTGCCAGCAGTCCTGGACTAGCGAGAGGGAAGCAGTTCTTC. Encoded protein: CASSPGLARGKQFF.

The gene calls are TRBV5-8 and TRBJ1-2; 7 bases fit TRBD1. The J segment lost 6 bases and the V segment lost 1 base, leaving 6 bases of the junction unmatched. Germline-derived CDR1 and CDR2 are SGHTS and YDEGEE. There are 14 residues in the CDR3. CDR3 nucleotide sequence: TGTGCCAGCAGCTTGAAAAACAGGGGCCATGGCTACACCTTC. Protein: CASSLKNRGHGYTF.

The genes are TRBV5-1 and TRBJ2-7, with TRBD1 as a possible D gene (6 bases). Per germline, CDR1 SGHRS and CDR2 YFSETQ. This CDR3 has 15 amino acids. V lost 4 bases, J lost 5 bases, and 19 bases lay in between. Here the CDR3 DNA reads TGCGCCAGCAGCCGGCCGCAGGGGAACCAAGACGAGCAGTACTTC. It encodes CASSRPQGNQDEQYF.

This chain uses TRBV2 with TRBJ2-7; D is perhaps TRBD1 (5 bases). Trimming left V 4 bases short and J 5 bases short, with 12 bases between. In germline, CDR1 is SNHLY, CDR2 FYNNEI. The CDR3 totals 13 residues. CDR3 residues: CASSAWSGNEQYF. As DNA, the CDR3 is TGTGCCAGCAGTGCCTGGTCAGGGAACGAGCAGTACTTC.

This sequence joins TRBV6-2 or TRBV6-3 and TRBJ1-1; 8 positions agree with TRBD1. The CDR3 length is 15 residues. In germline, CDR1 is MNHEY, CDR2 SVGEGT. Trimming at V came to 5 bases and at J to 0 bases, leaving 5 bases not matched to a gene. CDR3 amino acids: CASSLRGPVNTEAFF. In DNA form, the CDR3 reads TGTGCCAGCAGTCTCAGGGGGCCGGTGAACACTGAAGCTTTCTTT.

In this sample, this clone turned up once. The CDR3 nucleotides are TGTGCCATAACCCTAGCGGGAGGCCCCACCTACGAGCAGTACTTC. Translation: CAITLAGGPTYEQYF. The chain couples TRBV6-5 to TRBJ2-7; TRBD2 aligns across 11 bases. CDR3 length: 15 residues. V shed 10 bases and J 2 bases; nucleotides not matched to a gene: 10. From germline, CDR1 is MNHEY and CDR2 SVGAGI.

The rearrangement links TRBV7-3 to TRBJ1-5; no reliable D call. Per the germline V gene, CDR1 is SGHTA and CDR2 is FQGTGA. This CDR3 has 14 amino acids. V was shortened by 5 bases and J by 0 bases, with 8 bases between the two germline ends. The CDR3 protein is CASSLNNSNQPQHF. The CDR3 coding sequence is TGTGCCAGCAGCCTAAATAATAGCAATCAGCCCCAGCATTTT.

The V call is TRBV7-2, the J call TRBJ1-4, with D tentatively TRBD1 (6 bases). V dropped 1 base and J dropped 3 bases, with 12 bases sitting between them. The CDR3 has 16 residues. Germline values: CDR1 SGHTA, CDR2 FQGNSA. Here the CDR3 DNA reads TGTGCCAGCAGCTTAGTGGGGGGGGGCTCTAATGAAAAACTGTTTTTT. As protein: CASSLVGGGSNEKLFF.

The chain employs TRBV9 and TRBJ1-1, with D unresolved. Germline CDR1 and CDR2: SGDLS and YYNGEE. V lost 2 bases and J 4 bases, leaving 18 bases between the germline ends. CDR3 length: 16 amino acids. Here the CDR3 reads CASSVPLFGESTEAFF. In nucleotides, the CDR3 is TGTGCCAGCAGCGTCCCCCTCTTTGGAGAAAGCACTGAAGCTTTCTTT.

This clone has only a few counts. The chain has TRBV5-5 and TRBJ2-3, with 13 nucleotides matching TRBD2. Germline V gives CDR1 SGHKS, CDR2 YYEKEE (reference sequence). With 3 bases clipped from V and 0 bases from J, the junction kept 7 bases outside the gene matches. The CDR3 spans 18 residues. The CDR3 here is CASSWTSGGTASTDTQYF. The CDR3 region has the DNA TGTGCCAGCAGCTGGACTAGCGGGGGAACTGCTAGCACAGATACGCAGTATTTT. Based on the CDR3 plus reference TRBV5-5 and TRBJ2-3, the full variable domain is DAGVTQSPTHLIKTRGQQVTLRCSPISGHKSVSWYQQVLGQGPQFIFQYYEKEERGRGNFPDRFSARQFPNYSSELNVNALLLGDSALYLCASSWTSGGTASTDTQYFGPGTRLTVL.